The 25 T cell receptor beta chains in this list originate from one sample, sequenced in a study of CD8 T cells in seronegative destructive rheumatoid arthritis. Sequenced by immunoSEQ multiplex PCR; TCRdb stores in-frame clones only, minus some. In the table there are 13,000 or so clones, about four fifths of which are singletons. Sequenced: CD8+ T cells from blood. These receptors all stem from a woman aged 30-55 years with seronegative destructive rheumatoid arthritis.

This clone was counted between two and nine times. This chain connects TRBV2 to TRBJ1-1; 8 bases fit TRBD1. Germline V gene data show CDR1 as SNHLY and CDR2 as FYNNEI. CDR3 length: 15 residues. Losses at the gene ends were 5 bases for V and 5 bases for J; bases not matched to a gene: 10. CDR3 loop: CASSPPDRDGTEAFF. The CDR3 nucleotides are TGTGCCAGCAGTCCCCCGGACAGGGATGGAACTGAAGCTTTCTTT.

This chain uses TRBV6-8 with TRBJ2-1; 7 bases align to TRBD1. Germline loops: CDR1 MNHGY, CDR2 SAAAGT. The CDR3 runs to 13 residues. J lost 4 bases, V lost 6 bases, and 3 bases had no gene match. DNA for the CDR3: TGTGCCAGCAGGGGACAGTCTTACAATGAGCAGTTCTTC. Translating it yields CASRGQSYNEQFF.

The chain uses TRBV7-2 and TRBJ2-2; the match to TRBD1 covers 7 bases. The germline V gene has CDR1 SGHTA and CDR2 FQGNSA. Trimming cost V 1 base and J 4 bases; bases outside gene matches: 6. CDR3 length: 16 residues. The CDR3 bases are TGTGCCAGCAGCTTAGAGGGGGCGGTGGGCACCGGGGAGCTGTTTTTT. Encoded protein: CASSLEGAVGTGELFF.

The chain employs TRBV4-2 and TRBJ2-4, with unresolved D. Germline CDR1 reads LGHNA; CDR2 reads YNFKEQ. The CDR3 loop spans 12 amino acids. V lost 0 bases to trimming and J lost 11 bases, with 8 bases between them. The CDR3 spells CASSQEGRVQYF. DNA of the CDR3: TGTGCCAGCAGCCAAGAGGGCCGAGTTCAGTACTTC.

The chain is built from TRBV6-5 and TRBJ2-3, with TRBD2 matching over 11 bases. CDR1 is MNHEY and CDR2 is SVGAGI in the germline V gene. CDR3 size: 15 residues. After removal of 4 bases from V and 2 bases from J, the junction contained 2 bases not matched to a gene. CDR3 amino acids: CASSLAGGPTDTQYF. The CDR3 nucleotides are TGTGCCAGCAGTTTAGCGGGGGGGCCCACAGATACGCAGTATTTT.

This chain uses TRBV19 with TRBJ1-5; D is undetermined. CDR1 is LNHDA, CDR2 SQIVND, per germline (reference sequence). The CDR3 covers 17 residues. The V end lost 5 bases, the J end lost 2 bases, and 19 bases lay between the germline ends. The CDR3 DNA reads TGTGCCAGTAGTCCCATAGATGAATGGTTAGGCAATCAGCCCCAGCATTTT. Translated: CASSPIDEWLGNQPQHF.

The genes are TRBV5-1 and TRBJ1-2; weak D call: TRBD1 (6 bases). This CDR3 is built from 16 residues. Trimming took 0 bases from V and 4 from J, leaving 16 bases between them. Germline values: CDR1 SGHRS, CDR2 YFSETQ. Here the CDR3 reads CASSLAETGTGYGYTF. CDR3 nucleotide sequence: TGCGCCAGCAGCTTGGCCGAGACAGGAACCGGCTATGGCTACACCTTC.

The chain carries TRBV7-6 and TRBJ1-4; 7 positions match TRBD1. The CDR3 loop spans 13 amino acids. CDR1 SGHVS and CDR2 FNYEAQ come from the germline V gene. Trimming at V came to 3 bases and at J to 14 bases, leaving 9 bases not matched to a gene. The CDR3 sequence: CASSFRTGQTLFF. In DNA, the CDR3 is TGTGCCAGCAGCTTCCGTACGGGACAGACCCTGTTTTTT.

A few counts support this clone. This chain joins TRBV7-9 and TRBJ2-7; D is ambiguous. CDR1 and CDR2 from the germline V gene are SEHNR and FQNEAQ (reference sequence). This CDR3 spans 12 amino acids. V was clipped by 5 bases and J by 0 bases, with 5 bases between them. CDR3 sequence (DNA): TGTGCCAGCAGCCTCGGCTCCTACGAGCAGTACTTC. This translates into CASSLGSYEQYF.

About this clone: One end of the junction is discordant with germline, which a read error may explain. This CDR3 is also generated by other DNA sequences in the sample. The CDR3 sequence: CASSPGSQLSYNEQFF. CDR3 nucleotides: TGCGCCAGCAGTCCGGGGAGCCAACTCTCCTACAATGAGCAGTTCTTC. V usage is TRBV6-8 and J usage is TRBJ2-1; possible D gene TRBD2, 5 bases. CDR1 and CDR2 (germline): MNHGY, SAAAGT. The CDR3 is made up of 16 amino acids.

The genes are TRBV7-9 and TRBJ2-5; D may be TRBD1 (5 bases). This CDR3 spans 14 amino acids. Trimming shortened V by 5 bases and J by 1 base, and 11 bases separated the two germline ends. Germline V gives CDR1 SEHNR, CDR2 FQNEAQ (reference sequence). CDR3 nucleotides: TGTGCCAGCAGCACGACAGTTCTCCAAGAGACCCAGTACTTC. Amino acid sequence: CASSTTVLQETQYF.

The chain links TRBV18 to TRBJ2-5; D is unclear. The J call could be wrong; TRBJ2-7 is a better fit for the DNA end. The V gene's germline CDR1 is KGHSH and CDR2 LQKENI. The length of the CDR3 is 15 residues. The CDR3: CASSPSREDTYEQYF. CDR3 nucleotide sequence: TGTGCCAGCTCACCATCCCGAGAGGATACCTACGAGCAGTACTTC.

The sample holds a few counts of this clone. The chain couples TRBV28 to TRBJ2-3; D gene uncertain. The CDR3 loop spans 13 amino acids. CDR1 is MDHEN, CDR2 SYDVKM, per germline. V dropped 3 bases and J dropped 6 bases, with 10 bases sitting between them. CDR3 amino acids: CASSFSARDTQYF. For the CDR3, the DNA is TGTGCCAGCAGTTTTTCGGCGCGGGATACGCAGTATTTT.

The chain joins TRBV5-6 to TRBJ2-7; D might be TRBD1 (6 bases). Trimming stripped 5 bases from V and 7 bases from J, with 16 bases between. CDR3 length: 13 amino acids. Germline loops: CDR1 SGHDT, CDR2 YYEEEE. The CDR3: CASRIVGAQEQYV. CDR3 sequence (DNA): TGTGCCAGCAGGATAGTGGGGGCGCAGGAGCAGTACGTC.

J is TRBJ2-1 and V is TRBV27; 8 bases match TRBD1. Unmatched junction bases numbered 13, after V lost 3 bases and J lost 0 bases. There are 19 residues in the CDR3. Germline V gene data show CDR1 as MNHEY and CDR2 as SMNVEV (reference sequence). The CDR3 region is CASSLFGTGHINSYNEQFF. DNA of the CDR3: TGTGCCAGCAGTTTGTTTGGGACAGGCCATATTAACTCCTACAATGAGCAGTTCTTC.

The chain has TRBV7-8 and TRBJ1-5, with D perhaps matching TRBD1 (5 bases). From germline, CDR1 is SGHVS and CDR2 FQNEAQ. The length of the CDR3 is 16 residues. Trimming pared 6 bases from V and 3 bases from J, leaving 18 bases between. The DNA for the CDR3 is TGTGCCAGCAGTCAGGCGGGGCATGCCATCAATCAGCCCCAGCATTTT. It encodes CASSQAGHAINQPQHF.

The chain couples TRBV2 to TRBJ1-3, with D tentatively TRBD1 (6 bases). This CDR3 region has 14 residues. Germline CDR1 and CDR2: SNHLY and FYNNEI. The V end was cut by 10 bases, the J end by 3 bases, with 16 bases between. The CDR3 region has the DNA TGTGCCATTCTCCCCCTGGACAGTGGAAACACCATATATTTT. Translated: CAILPLDSGNTIYF.

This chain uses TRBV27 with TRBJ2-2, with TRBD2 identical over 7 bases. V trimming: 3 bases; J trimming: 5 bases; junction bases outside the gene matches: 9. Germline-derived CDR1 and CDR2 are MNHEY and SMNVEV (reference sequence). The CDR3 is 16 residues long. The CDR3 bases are TGTGCCAGCAGTTTCATCGGCTTCGGGGGGACCGGGGAGCTGTTTTTT. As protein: CASSFIGFGGTGELFF.

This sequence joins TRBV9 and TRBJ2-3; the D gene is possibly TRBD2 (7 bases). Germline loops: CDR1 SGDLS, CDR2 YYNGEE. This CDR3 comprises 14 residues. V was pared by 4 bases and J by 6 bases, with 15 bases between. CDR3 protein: CASSPGGGPDTQYF. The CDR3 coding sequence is TGTGCCAGCAGCCCTGGGGGGGGGCCGGATACGCAGTATTTT.

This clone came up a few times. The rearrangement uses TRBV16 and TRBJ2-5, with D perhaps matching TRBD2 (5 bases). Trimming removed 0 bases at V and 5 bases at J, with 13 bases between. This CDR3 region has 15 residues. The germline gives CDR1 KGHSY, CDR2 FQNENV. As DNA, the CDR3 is TGTGCCAGCAGCCAATCTGTCCCGAGGGAGGAGACCCAGTACTTC. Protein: CASSQSVPREETQYF.

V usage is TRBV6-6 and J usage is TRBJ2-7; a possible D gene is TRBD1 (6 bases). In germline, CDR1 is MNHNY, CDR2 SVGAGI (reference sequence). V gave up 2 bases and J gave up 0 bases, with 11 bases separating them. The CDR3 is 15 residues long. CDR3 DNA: TGTGCCAGCAGTTACCCCCCGGGACACTCCTACGAGCAGTACTTC. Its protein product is CASSYPPGHSYEQYF.

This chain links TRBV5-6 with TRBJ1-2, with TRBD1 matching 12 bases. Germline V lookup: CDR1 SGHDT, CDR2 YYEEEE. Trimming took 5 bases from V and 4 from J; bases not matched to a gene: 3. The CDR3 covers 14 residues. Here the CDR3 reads CASRGTGGVYGYTF. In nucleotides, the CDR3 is TGTGCCAGCAGGGGGACAGGGGGCGTCTATGGCTACACCTTC.

CDR3 in DNA: TGTGCCAGCAGCCAAGACGTGTACCGGGAGAACACTGAAGCTTTCTTT. Its protein product is CASSQDVYRENTEAFF. V is TRBV4-2 and J is TRBJ1-1; no definite D call. V lost 0 bases, J lost 1 base, and 12 bases lay in between. This CDR3 region has 16 residues. Germline lookup yields CDR1 LGHNA and CDR2 YNFKEQ.

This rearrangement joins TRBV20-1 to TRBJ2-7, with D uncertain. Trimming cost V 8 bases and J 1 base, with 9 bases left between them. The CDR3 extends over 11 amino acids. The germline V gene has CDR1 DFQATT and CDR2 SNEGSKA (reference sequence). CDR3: CSCDTSYEQYF. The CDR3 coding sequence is TGCAGTTGTGACACTTCCTACGAGCAGTACTTC.

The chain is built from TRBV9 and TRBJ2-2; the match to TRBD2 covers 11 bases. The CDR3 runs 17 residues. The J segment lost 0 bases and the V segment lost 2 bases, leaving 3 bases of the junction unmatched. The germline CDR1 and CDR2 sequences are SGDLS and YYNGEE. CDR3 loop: CASSVGSGGANTGELFF. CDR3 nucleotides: TGTGCCAGCAGCGTGGGTAGCGGGGGGGCGAACACCGGGGAGCTGTTTTTT.